Shown below are 8 T cell receptor beta chains from a single sample sequenced in a study of blood T cell repertoires in COVID-19 (dated by TCRdb to about 2020). The method behind the library was the immunoSEQ multiplex PCR assay. In its TCRdb copy, this immuneACCESS table keeps in-frame sequences only and misses some clones. Where compared with another copy, unresolved V genes explain less than half of these, and the others have no known cause. The sample records around 220,000 clones, roughly 80% of which are singletons. 10% of the sample comes from the top ten. Source material: peripheral blood. The receptors shown here come from a woman older than 75 with acute or convalescent COVID-19.

The table lists this clone with a few counts. This chain connects TRBV11-2 to TRBJ2-3; a possible D gene is TRBD2 (7 bases). Germline V gene data show CDR1 as SGHAT and CDR2 as FQNNGV. The CDR3 spans 15 residues. Trimming cost V 3 bases and J 6 bases, with 16 bases left between them. The CDR3 DNA is TGTGCCAGCAGCTTGGGGGGGCATCAGGCGGATACGCAGTATTTT. It yields the protein CASSLGGHQADTQYF.

This chain links TRBV15 with TRBJ2-3, with 7 positions matching TRBD1. The CDR3 length is 16 residues. J lost 0 bases, V lost 1 base, and 4 bases had no gene match. Germline CDR1 LNHNV, CDR2 YYDKDF (reference sequence). The DNA of the CDR3 is TGTGCCACCAGCAGAGGGGACAGCCCTAGCACAGATACGCAGTATTTT. This sequence encodes CATSRGDSPSTDTQYF.

The J gene is TRBJ2-1, the V gene TRBV4-3; 15 bases are a match to TRBD2. The CDR3 is 18 residues long. Germline values: CDR1 LGHNA, CDR2 YSLEER. Trimming cost V 3 bases and J 0 bases; bases outside gene matches: 3. CDR3 region: CASSQGLAGGSSYNEQFF. CDR3 in DNA: TGCGCCAGCAGCCAGGGACTAGCGGGGGGCAGCTCCTACAATGAGCAGTTCTTC.

The CDR3 DNA reads TGTGCCAGCAGCTTACGGTCAGGGTCGAGCACAGATACGCAGTATTTT. It yields the protein CASSLRSGSSTDTQYF. The J gene is TRBJ2-3, the V gene TRBV7-9; D might be TRBD1 (5 bases). V was shortened by 2 bases and J by 0 bases, with 12 bases between the two germline ends. The CDR3 extends over 16 amino acids. The germline CDR1 and CDR2 sequences are SEHNR and FQNEAQ (reference sequence).

This chain links TRBV25-1 with TRBJ1-2; a weak D match, TRBD1 (5 bases). The CDR3 length is 12 residues. The V end was cut by 10 bases, the J end by 3 bases, with 12 bases between. Per germline, CDR1 MGHDK and CDR2 SYGVNS. The CDR3 coding sequence is TGTGCCACCGCGGACAACTACTATGGCTACACCTTC. It is translated as CATADNYYGYTF.

The chain joins TRBV19 to TRBJ1-5, with 9 bases that match TRBD1. Germline V gives CDR1 LNHDA, CDR2 SQIVND (reference sequence). V gave up 3 bases and J gave up 9 bases; unmatched junction bases: 9. CDR3 size: 15 residues. CDR3 sequence (DNA): TGTGCCAGTAGTATGAAGGGGACAGGGCGGCCGCCCCAGCATTTT. Protein sequence: CASSMKGTGRPPQHF.

The rearrangement joins TRBV19 to TRBJ1-5; 9 positions agree with TRBD1. Per the germline V gene, CDR1 is LNHDA and CDR2 is SQIVND (reference sequence). The CDR3 has 17 amino acids. V shed 1 base and J 2 bases; nucleotides not matched to a gene: 6. DNA for the CDR3: TGTGCCAGTAGTATAGGGCCGGGACAGGGTGGCAATCAGCCCCAGCATTTT. Encoded protein: CASSIGPGQGGNQPQHF. Looking up the rest from reference TRBV19 and TRBJ1-5 gives the full variable domain: DGGITQSPKYLFRKEGQNVTLSCEQNLNHDAMYWYRQDPGQGLRLIYYSQIVNDFQKGDIAEGYSVSREKKESFPLTVTSAQKNPTAFYLCASSIGPGQGGNQPQHFGDGTRLSIL.

The chain employs TRBV28 and TRBJ2-5, with 9 nucleotides matching TRBD2. The germline V gene encodes CDR1 MDHEN and CDR2 SYDVKM. V lost 7 bases to trimming and J lost 3 bases; unmatched junction nucleotides: 6. CDR3 size: 14 residues. The CDR3 bases are TGTGCCAGCAATCAAGCGGGAGGTGAAGAGACCCAGTACTTC. Amino acid sequence: CASNQAGGEETQYF. The variable domain in full, completed from reference TRBV28 and TRBJ2-5, reads DVKVTQSSRYLVKRTGEKVFLECVQDMDHENMFWYRQDPGLGLRLIYFSYDVKMKEKGDIPEGYSVSREKKERFSLILESASTNQTSMYLCASNQAGGEETQYFGPGTRLLVL.